The rows below give T cell receptor beta chains drawn from one sample of a study of immune heterogeneity within non-small cell lung tumors. TCRdb used MiXCR to reprocess the multiplex PCR reads, holding one entry per CDR3 protein. The profile covers some 5,000 distinct CDR3 sequences, with 30% to 35% appearing a single time and 20% to 25% taken by the ten largest. Sequenced sample: lung tumor tissue. Every receptor here comes from a woman aged 45-60 years with non-small cell lung cancer. Each CDR3 is given with its conserved first and last residue. A D gene is named only where the DNA matches it firmly. Not all rows give a size; the values are once, few, many and, for expanded clones, a class.

TRBJ1-2	-	15	TRBD1	TRBV5-6	TGTGCCAGCAGGGTGGAAGACAGGGGGTACTGTGACTACACCTTC	CASRVEDRGYCDYTF
TRBJ1-6	medium-sized	14	TRBD1	TRBV3-1	TGTGCCAGCAGCCTCGGGACAGGAGATTCACCCCTCCACTTT	CASSLGTGDSPLHF
TRBJ2-7	-	14	-	TRBV7-2	TGTGCCAGCAGCTTAGGCAGCGGGTCCTACGAGCAGTACTTC	CASSLGSGSYEQYF
TRBJ2-3	few	13	-	TRBV13	TGTGCCAGCAGCCAGGGACTCACAGATACGCAGTATTTT	CASSQGLTDTQYF
TRBJ2-6	medium-sized	15	-	TRBV27	TGTGCCAGCACTGGGGGGCTGGGAGGGGCCAACGTCCTGACTTTC	CASTGGLGGANVLTF
TRBJ2-2	-	15	-	TRBV19	TGTGCCAGTAGTATACCAGGGGACGACACCGTGGAGTTGTTTTTT	CASSIPGDDTVELFF
TRBJ2-5	-	15	TRBD1	TRBV5-6	TGTGCCAGCAGCGTGGGACAGGGAAACGAAGAGACCCAGTACTTC	CASSVGQGNEETQYF
TRBJ1-1	large	12	-	TRBV20-1	TGCAGTGCGCAGCAGGGGCTGACTGAAGCTTTCTTT	CSAQQGLTEAFF
TRBJ2-7	-	14	-	TRBV9	TGTGCCAGCAGCGTAACGATAGGGAACTACGAGCAGTACTTC	CASSVTIGNYEQYF
TRBJ2-1	medium-sized	18	TRBD2	TRBV12-3/TRBV12-4	TGTGCCAGCAGTAGACTCGGACTAGCGGGAGGGGGGTGGAATGAGCAGTTCTTC	CASSRLGLAGGGWNEQFF
TRBJ1-2	-	13	-	TRBV7-9	TGTGCCAGCAGCTTAGTCGGAGCCTATGGCTACACCTTC	CASSLVGAYGYTF
TRBJ2-1	-	15	TRBD2	TRBV7-9	TGTGCCAGCAGCTTAAGGACTAGCGGGGGGTATGAGCAGTTCTTC	CASSLRTSGGYEQFF
TRBJ1-3	medium-sized	12	-	TRBV10-3	TGTGCCTCCCTAGGACCTGGAAACACCATATATTTT	CASLGPGNTIYF
TRBJ1-4	-	16	-	TRBV11-2	TGTGCCAGCAGCTTAGGCCCAAGGGGGTTCAGTGAAAAACTGTTTTTT	CASSLGPRGFSEKLFF
TRBJ1-2	medium-sized	13	-	TRBV6-1	TGTGCCAGCGACGAGGAGGGGAACTATGGCTACACCTTC	CASDEEGNYGYTF
TRBJ2-1	few	15	-	TRBV2	TGTGCCAGCAGCCCAACTCAAACGGCCTACAATGAGCAGTTCTTC	CASSPTQTAYNEQFF
TRBJ1-5	-	14	-	TRBV30	TGTGCCTGGACGATAGGGGGTAAGGATCAGCCCCAGCATTTT	CAWTIGGKDQPQHF